This T cell receptor (beta chain) came from a study of post-analysis software for immune sequencing data. About the study: The disease courses spanned relapsing-remitting, secondary progressive and progressive-relapsing forms of multiple sclerosis. Study-wide findings and caveats: The study found significantly lower normalized Chao1 diversity in multiple sclerosis patients than in controls. By F measure, strong co-clustering occurred among samples prepared in the same batch. TRBV segments more frequent in patients than in controls numbered roughly 5 and included TRBV5-6, TRBV5-1 and TRBV20-1.

The TCR beta cDNA libraries contained unique molecular identifiers. With about 0.9 to 11 million T cells as the source, about half a million cDNA molecules resulted. TCRdb reanalysed the PCR reads using MiXCR and keeps one entry per CDR3 protein. The top ten hold more than 1.5% of the sample, which has 550,000 to 700,000 distinct CDR3 sequences, 40% to 50% seen once. This CDR3 comprises 15 residues. V lost 2 bases to trimming and J lost 3 bases; unmatched junction nucleotides: 3. Germline V gene lookup returns CDR1 SGHRS and CDR2 YFSETQ. Points on this clonotype: Its specificity is unknown.

The source material was blood. This clonotype originated in a girl aged 5-17 years with multiple sclerosis. This rearrangement joins TRBV5-1 to TRBJ1-5, with 9 nucleotides matching TRBD1. This chain's CDR3 is CASSFGTGINQPQHF. In nucleotides, the CDR3 is TGCGCCAGCAGCTTCGGGACAGGGATCAATCAGCCCCAGCATTTT.